The subject of this entry is one TCR beta chain. This sample was taken from a study of blood T cell repertoires in COVID-19. In the study overall: The samples span acute and convalescent COVID-19 from the United States, Italy and Spain. In each case, the material was cDNA or gDNA derived from T cells, B-cell-depleted T cells, or PBMCs.

As originally analysed: Amplifying reference gene primers gave estimates of nucleated cell counts. Clones were read by immunoSEQ multiplex PCR, and TCRdb kept only the in-frame ones, dropping some. V and J calls and clone size are those listed in that table; D and trimming were worked out from the DNA. The sample contains over 45,000 clones, about four fifths of which appear only once. The CDR3 is 14 amino acids. V shed 7 bases, J shed 2 bases, and the junction held 8 bases outside the gene matches. Germline V gives CDR1 WSHSY, CDR2 SAAADI. Specimen: peripheral blood. The sequence came from a human donor in a cohort sampled during active or convalescent COVID-19. The J gene is TRBJ2-7, the V gene TRBV10-2; 7 bases are shared with TRBD2. The DNA of the CDR3 is TGCGCCAGCAAGATATCTAGCGGCGCCTACGAGCAGTACTTC. As protein: CASKISSGAYEQYF.